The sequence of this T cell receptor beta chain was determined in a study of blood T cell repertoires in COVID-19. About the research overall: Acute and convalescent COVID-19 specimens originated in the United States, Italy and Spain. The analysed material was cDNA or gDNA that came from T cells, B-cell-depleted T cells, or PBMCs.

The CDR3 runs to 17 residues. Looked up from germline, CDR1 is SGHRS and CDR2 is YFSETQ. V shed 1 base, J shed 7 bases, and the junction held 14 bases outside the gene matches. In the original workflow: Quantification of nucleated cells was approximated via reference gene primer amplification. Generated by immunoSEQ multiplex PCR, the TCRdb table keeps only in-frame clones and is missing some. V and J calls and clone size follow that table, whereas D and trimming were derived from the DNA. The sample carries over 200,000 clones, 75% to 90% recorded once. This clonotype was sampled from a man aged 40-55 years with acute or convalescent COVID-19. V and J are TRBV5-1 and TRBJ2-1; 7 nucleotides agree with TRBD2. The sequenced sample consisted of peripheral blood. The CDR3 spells CASSLRVGREPKNEQFF. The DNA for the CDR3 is TGCGCCAGCAGCTTGCGGGTGGGGCGGGAGCCCAAAAATGAGCAGTTCTTC.